The 27 T cell receptor beta chains in this list originate from one sample, sequenced in a study of control samples from healthy donors and cancer patients. The data were produced by immunoSEQ multiplex PCR, yet TCRdb's version contains in-frame clones alone and is incomplete. This repertoire shows 85,000 to 110,000 clones, roughly 91% found once; its top ten account for about 18%. Sample: PBMCs. These TCRs come from a man aged 60-69 years with lung cancer.

V usage is TRBV5-1 and J usage is TRBJ2-2, with 7 bases that match TRBD1. The length of the CDR3 is 16 residues. Germline trimming cut 4 bases from V and 4 bases from J; bases unmatched to any gene: 10. Germline V CDR1 and CDR2: SGHRS, YFSETQ. CDR3 amino acids: CASSHDRVSVTGELFF. The DNA for the CDR3 is TGCGCCAGCAGCCACGACAGGGTGTCGGTCACCGGGGAGCTGTTTTTT. Using reference TRBV5-1 and TRBJ2-2 for the parts outside the CDR3, the full variable domain is KAGVTQTPRYLIKTRGQQVTLSCSPISGHRSVSWYQQTPGQGLQFLFEYFSETQRNKGNFPGRFSGRQFSNSRSEMNVSTLELGDSALYLCASSHDRVSVTGELFFGEGSRLTVL.

A few counts support this clone. The chain has TRBV6-5 and TRBJ2-3; 7 nucleotides match TRBD1. This CDR3 is built from 12 residues. Germline trimming cut 6 bases from V and 4 bases from J; bases unmatched to any gene: 1. CDR1 and CDR2 from the germline V gene are MNHEY and SVGAGI. CDR3 DNA: TGTGCCAGCAGACAGGGGCCAGATACGCAGTATTTT. Protein: CASRQGPDTQYF.

This rearrangement joins TRBV5-1 to TRBJ2-2, with 7 nucleotides matching TRBD1. Germline V CDR1 and CDR2: SGHRS, YFSETQ. J gave up 4 bases and V 0 bases, and 12 bases lay outside the gene matches. The CDR3 totals 18 residues. CDR3 residues: CASSLAKGKDRSTGELFF. As DNA, the CDR3 is TGCGCCAGCAGCTTGGCCAAGGGGAAGGACAGGAGCACCGGGGAGCTGTTTTTT.

The V call is TRBV9, the J call TRBJ2-3; D possibly corresponds to TRBD2 (6 bases). This CDR3 comprises 15 residues. Trimming shortened V by 0 bases and J by 0 bases, and 8 bases separated the two germline ends. In germline, CDR1 is SGDLS, CDR2 YYNGEE. The CDR3 here is CASSVVAVSTDTQYF. As DNA, the CDR3 is TGTGCCAGCAGCGTAGTAGCGGTTAGCACAGATACGCAGTATTTT. The entire variable domain, with the rest obtained from reference TRBV9 and TRBJ2-3, is as follows: DSGVTQTPKHLITATGQRVTLRCSPRSGDLSVYWYQQSLDQGLQFLIQYYNGEERAKGNILERFSAQQFPDLHSELNLSSLELGDSALYFCASSVVAVSTDTQYFGPGTRLTVL.

This clone was observed a single time. The CDR3 loop is CATSRDNDEKLFF. The CDR3, as DNA: TGTGCCACCAGCAGGGATAATGATGAAAAACTGTTTTTT. V gene TRBV15 combines with J gene TRBJ1-4; no reliable D call. Per the germline V gene, CDR1 is LNHNV and CDR2 is YYDKDF (reference sequence). Trimming stripped 3 bases from V and 6 bases from J, with 8 bases between. This CDR3 comprises 13 residues. Filled out from reference TRBV15 and TRBJ1-4, the complete variable domain reads DAMVIQNPRYQVTQFGKPVTLSCSQTLNHNVMYWYQQKSSQAPKLLFHYYDKDFNNEADTPDNFQSRRPNTSFCFLDIRSPGLGDTAMYLCATSRDNDEKLFFGSGTQLSVL.

V gene TRBV6-1 combines with J gene TRBJ2-7, with D perhaps TRBD1 (5 bases). Trimming took 2 bases from V and 1 from J, leaving 15 bases between them. From germline, CDR1 is MNHNS and CDR2 SASEGT. There are 16 residues in the CDR3. The CDR3 here is CASSEFEWGMSYEQYF. In DNA form, the CDR3 reads TGTGCCAGCAGTGAATTTGAATGGGGCATGTCCTACGAGCAGTACTTC.

CDR3 residues: CASSYQMRAEELFF. The DNA of the CDR3 is TGTGCCAGCAGTTACCAGATGAGGGCAGAGGAGCTGTTTTTT. V and J are TRBV6-6 and TRBJ2-2; tentative D call: TRBD2 (5 bases). The CDR3 extends over 14 amino acids. V dropped 2 bases and J dropped 10 bases, with 14 bases sitting between them. CDR1 and CDR2 (germline): MNHNY, SVGAGI (reference sequence).

J is TRBJ1-6 and V is TRBV7-9; D is unclear. Germline CDR1 and CDR2: SEHNR and FQNEAQ (reference sequence). The length of the CDR3 is 13 residues. V was pared by 1 base and J by 7 bases, with 5 bases between. CDR3 region: CASSLELNSPLHF. The CDR3 coding sequence is TGTGCCAGCAGCTTAGAGCTAAATTCACCCCTCCACTTT.

The rearrangement uses TRBV6-6 and TRBJ2-7, with a tentative D call TRBD1 (5 bases). Trimming stripped 7 bases from V and 3 bases from J, with 10 bases between. The CDR3 length is 12 residues. Germline-derived CDR1 and CDR2 are MNHNY and SVGAGI (reference sequence). The CDR3 loop is CASNLGVYEQYF. In DNA, the CDR3 is TGTGCCAGCAATTTAGGGGTCTACGAGCAGTACTTC.

This sequence joins TRBV27 and TRBJ1-1; weak D call: TRBD1 (6 bases). The CDR3 sequence is 15 residues long. Germline lookup yields CDR1 MNHEY and CDR2 SMNVEV (reference sequence). Deletions cut 2 bases from V and 1 base from J, with 11 bases between. CDR3 DNA sequence: TGTGCCAGCAGTTTAGGGTCAGGGGCGAACACTGAAGCTTTCTTT. It yields the protein CASSLGSGANTEAFF.

This clone was counted a few times. This chain joins TRBV6-5 and TRBJ2-7; D gene uncertain. This CDR3 spans 14 amino acids. Germline-derived CDR1 and CDR2 are MNHEY and SVGAGI. V dropped 2 bases and J dropped 7 bases, with 15 bases sitting between them. CDR3 loop: CASSYRNTGGEQYF. The CDR3 region has the DNA TGTGCCAGCAGTTACAGAAACACGGGTGGAGAGCAGTACTTC.

The gene calls are TRBV27 and TRBJ1-6; D not resolved. Per germline, CDR1 MNHEY and CDR2 SMNVEV (reference sequence). V shed 2 bases and J shed 3 bases, with 2 bases lying between them. The CDR3 extends over 13 amino acids. The CDR3 bases are TGTGCCAGCAGTTTAAACTATAATTCACCCCTCCACTTT. Its protein product is CASSLNYNSPLHF.

This clone came up a few times. The V call is TRBV3-1 (or the pseudogene TRBV3-2), the J call TRBJ2-7; D ambiguous. The CDR3 consists of 15 residues. Germline lookup yields CDR1 LGHDT and CDR2 YNNKEL (reference sequence). V lost 4 bases, J lost 3 bases, and 16 bases lay in between. Written as DNA, the CDR3 is TGTGCCAGCAGCCCCACAATGTCTGTTGACTACGAGCAGTACTTC. Translating gives CASSPTMSVDYEQYF.

The chain couples TRBV25-1 to TRBJ1-6; TRBD1 matches at 7 bases. The CDR3 sequence is 15 residues long. V shed 6 bases, J shed 5 bases, and the junction held 7 bases outside the gene matches. The germline V gene encodes CDR1 MGHDK and CDR2 SYGVNS. The CDR3 reads CASSPGGHDNSPLHF. In nucleotides, the CDR3 is TGTGCCAGCAGCCCAGGGGGGCACGATAATTCACCCCTCCACTTT.

This sequence joins TRBV7-8 and TRBJ2-1, with 11 bases identical to TRBD2. The length of the CDR3 is 15 residues. Looked up from germline, CDR1 is SGHVS and CDR2 is FQNEAQ. V shed 6 bases, J shed 3 bases, and the junction held 4 bases outside the gene matches. CDR3 in amino acids: CASSSTSGGYNEQFF. CDR3 bases: TGTGCCAGCAGTTCCACTAGCGGGGGCTACAATGAGCAGTTCTTC.

The chain uses TRBV24-1 and TRBJ2-5; D unresolved. Between the trimmed V and J ends, which lost 5 bases and 5 bases, there was a span of 8 bases. The CDR3 sequence is 12 residues long. Germline-derived CDR1 and CDR2 are KGHDR and SFDVKD. This chain's CDR3 is CATSAGRETQYF. The DNA for the CDR3 is TGTGCCACCAGTGCTGGACGTGAGACCCAGTACTTC.

V gene TRBV7-3 combines with J gene TRBJ2-3, with D possibly matching TRBD2 (5 bases). Germline assignment: CDR1 SGHTA and CDR2 FQGTGA. The CDR3 extends over 14 amino acids. Trimming took 6 bases from V and 5 from J, leaving 15 bases between them. DNA of the CDR3: TGTGCCAGCAGATCGGGGAGAGAAGGAGATACGCAGTATTTT. It specifies CASRSGREGDTQYF. Supplemented by reference TRBV7-3 and TRBJ2-3, the full variable domain reads GAGVSQTPSNKVTEKGKYVELRCDPISGHTALYWYRQSLGQGPEFLIYFQGTGAADDSGLPNDRFFAVRPEGSVSTLKIQRTERGDSAVYLCASRSGREGDTQYFGPGTRLTVL.

This clone has a handful of counts. J is TRBJ1-2 and V is TRBV5-5, with 7 bases that match TRBD1. The CDR3 has 18 amino acids. Germline assignment: CDR1 SGHKS and CDR2 YYEKEE (reference sequence). V shed 4 bases, J shed 5 bases, and the junction held 20 bases outside the gene matches. CDR3: CASSTETGTDASFYGYTF. Written as DNA, the CDR3 is TGTGCCAGCAGCACCGAGACGGGGACAGACGCTTCTTTTTATGGCTACACCTTC.

This clone was seen more than once but under ten times. The V call is TRBV6-5, the J call TRBJ2-5; D call uncertain. CDR1 and CDR2 from the germline V gene are MNHEY and SVGAGI. Trimming stripped 0 bases from V and 5 bases from J, with 13 bases between. The CDR3 has 15 amino acids. The CDR3 sequence: CASSYSPDGRETQYF. The CDR3 DNA reads as TGTGCCAGCAGTTACTCGCCAGACGGTCGGGAGACCCAGTACTTC.

The V gene is TRBV6-4, the J gene TRBJ2-3, with TRBD2 matching over 11 bases. Per germline, CDR1 MRHNA and CDR2 SNTAGT. Trimming removed 5 bases from V and 4 bases from J; junction bases left unmatched: 5. CDR3 length equals 15 residues. CDR3: CASSILAGGPDTQYF. The CDR3 DNA reads TGTGCCAGCAGTATCCTAGCGGGGGGTCCAGATACGCAGTATTTT.

The chain carries TRBV2 and TRBJ2-1; D uncertain. CDR3 length equals 14 residues. V lost 5 bases, J lost 0 bases, and 8 bases lay in between. Germline CDR1 SNHLY, CDR2 FYNNEI. The DNA for the CDR3 is TGTGCCAGCAGTATCCGCGGCTCCTACAATGAGCAGTTCTTC. Protein sequence: CASSIRGSYNEQFF.

The CDR3 nucleotides read TGTGCCAGCAGCTTAAACGCGGGGCCAGGGTCTGAAGCTTTCTTT. This sequence encodes CASSLNAGPGSEAFF. This chain links TRBV7-3 with TRBJ1-1, with D possibly being TRBD1 (5 bases). The CDR3 has 15 amino acids. Germline loops: CDR1 SGHTA, CDR2 FQGTGA. Between the trimmed V and J ends, which lost 1 base and 6 bases, there was a span of 15 bases.

J is TRBJ1-5 and V is TRBV3-1 (or the pseudogene TRBV3-2); 10 nucleotides match TRBD1. The length of the CDR3 is 14 residues. The germline V gene encodes CDR1 LGHDT and CDR2 YNNKEL (reference sequence). Germline trimming cut 4 bases from V and 7 bases from J; bases unmatched to any gene: 4. CDR3 nucleotide sequence: TGTGCCAGCAGCCGACAGGGGGCAGGACAGCCCCAGCATTTT. Amino acids: CASSRQGAGQPQHF.

CDR3 protein: CASSLGGQQNSPLHF. CDR3 bases: TGTGCCAGCAGCTTAGGAGGACAGCAGAATTCACCCCTCCACTTT. The V gene is TRBV11-3, the J gene TRBJ1-6, with D perhaps TRBD1 (6 bases). The CDR3 is made up of 15 amino acids. The V end was cut by 1 base, the J end by 7 bases, with 11 bases between. CDR1 and CDR2 (germline): SGHNT, YENEEA.

The V gene is TRBV30, the J gene TRBJ1-1; D is undetermined. Germline V gene data show CDR1 as GTSNPN and CDR2 as SVGIG (reference sequence). Trimming pared 3 bases from V and 1 base from J, leaving 9 bases between. The CDR3 consists of 13 residues. The CDR3 DNA follows: TGTGCCTGGAGCCAATCGGAGAACACTGAAGCTTTCTTT. It codes for CAWSQSENTEAFF.

This chain connects TRBV6-6 to TRBJ2-2, with 8 bases aligning to TRBD1. Germline-derived CDR1 and CDR2 are MNHNY and SVGAGI (reference sequence). The CDR3 sequence is 15 residues long. The V and J ends lost 7 bases and 6 bases, in that order; junction bases with no gene match: 10. CDR3 amino acids: CASNPKTGVAGELFF. CDR3 nucleotides: TGTGCCAGCAACCCAAAGACAGGGGTCGCCGGGGAGCTGTTTTTT.

The chain combines TRBV24-1 with TRBJ2-1; the D is unclear. This CDR3 has 13 residues. Trimming stripped 5 bases from V and 8 bases from J, with 12 bases between. Per germline, CDR1 KGHDR and CDR2 SFDVKD. In DNA, the CDR3 is TGTGCCACCAGTGGGCAGGTTGGGGATGAGCAGTTCTTC. It translates to CATSGQVGDEQFF.